The T cell receptor beta chain under discussion was sequenced for a study of blood T cell repertoires in COVID-19. Overall study context: Samples taken during acute and convalescent COVID-19 were collected in the United States, Italy and Spain. Nucleic acid was either cDNA or gDNA, and it came from T cells, B-cell-depleted T cells, or PBMCs.

V lost 7 bases to trimming and J lost 3 bases; unmatched junction nucleotides: 6. The CDR3 is made up of 13 amino acids. The germline CDR1 and CDR2 sequences are SQVTM and ANQGSEA. Clones were read by immunoSEQ multiplex PCR, and TCRdb kept only the in-frame ones, dropping some. The sample comprises over 150,000 clones, about four fifths of which are singletons, and 3.4% rests with the top ten. Recovery among Cohort 3 donors was established by two negative PCRs, clearance, or symptom resolution. This receptor was taken from a woman aged 60-70 years who had recovered from COVID-19. The sequenced sample was PBMCs or T cells enriched from blood (not recorded which). This chain links TRBV29-1 with TRBJ2-1, with TRBD1 matching 7 bases. The CDR3: CSADRVDYNEQFF. In DNA form, the CDR3 reads TGCAGCGCTGACAGGGTGGACTACAATGAGCAGTTCTTC.